These 13 T cell receptor beta chains share one sample of origin, sequenced in a study of T cell repertoires in cytomegalovirus infection. TCRdb re-derived calls from the reads in MiXCR, one entry per CDR3 protein. Of hundreds of thousands of distinct CDR3 sequences in the sample, 5% to 8.5% were seen once. The specimen was PBMCs. The receptors come from a human donor in good health (CMV status not recorded). Some clones in this sample may be carry-over from other donors' samples.

This clonotype was observed at least ten times. The rearrangement joins TRBV11-2 to TRBJ2-3, with unresolved D. V was pared by 3 bases and J by 3 bases, with 13 bases between. In germline, CDR1 is SGHAT, CDR2 FQNNGV. The CDR3 totals 15 residues. The CDR3 region is CASSFFSVGTDTQYF. In nucleotides, the CDR3 is TGTGCCAGCAGCTTTTTCTCCGTTGGGACAGATACGCAGTATTTT.

This clonotype was seen ten or more times. This chain's CDR3 is CASSHVAGESGAFF. CDR3 bases: TGTGCCAGCAGCCATGTGGCGGGGGAGTCTGGAGCTTTCTTT. This chain connects TRBV7-6 to TRBJ1-1; D is possibly TRBD1 (5 bases). This CDR3 region has 14 residues. V was clipped by 5 bases and J by 10 bases, with 20 bases between them. Germline V gives CDR1 SGHVS, CDR2 FNYEAQ.

This clonotype was found many times. V is TRBV7-9 and J is TRBJ2-5; TRBD2 matches at 7 bases. This CDR3 comprises 17 residues. Germline CDR1 and CDR2: SEHNR and FQNEAQ (reference sequence). Trimming removed 2 bases from V and 5 bases from J; junction bases left unmatched: 14. The CDR3 spells CASSLRRGGGRRETQYF. In nucleotides, the CDR3 is TGTGCCAGCAGCTTAAGGCGCGGCGGGGGACGGAGGGAGACCCAGTACTTC.

At least ten counts were recorded for this clonotype. The gene calls are TRBV14 and TRBJ2-3; D not certain. V was clipped by 0 bases and J by 5 bases, with 12 bases between them. Germline V gives CDR1 SGHDN, CDR2 FVKESK. The CDR3 has 15 amino acids. The CDR3, as DNA: TGTGCCAGCAGCCAAGATCTCACGGCGATAGATACGCAGTATTTT. Translating gives CASSQDLTAIDTQYF.

In its sample, this clonotype was seen many times. The V call is TRBV29-1, the J call TRBJ2-5, with D unclear. Looked up from germline, CDR1 is SQVTM and CDR2 is ANQGSEA. The CDR3 spans 12 residues. The germline V and J ends were trimmed by 0 bases and 5 bases, with 7 bases remaining between them. In DNA form, the CDR3 reads TGCAGCGTTGAAGAGTTACCGGAGACCCAGTACTTC. Translating it yields CSVEELPETQYF. Looking up the rest from reference TRBV29-1 and TRBJ2-5 gives the full variable domain: SAVISQKPSRDICQRGTSLTIQCQVDSQVTMMFWYRQQPGQSLTLIATANQGSEATYESGFVIDKFPISRPNLTFSTLTVSNMSPEDSSIYLCSVEELPETQYFGPGTRLLVL.

This clonotype was recorded a few times. The V and J genes are TRBV20-1 and TRBJ2-5; D may be TRBD2 (6 bases). V dropped 6 bases and J dropped 3 bases, with 14 bases sitting between them. CDR1 DFQATT and CDR2 SNEGSKA come from the germline V gene (reference sequence). The CDR3 is made up of 13 amino acids. The CDR3: CSAPPWGEETQYF. In DNA form, the CDR3 reads TGCAGTGCCCCCCCCTGGGGGGAAGAGACCCAGTACTTC.

This clonotype has a count of ten or more. The chain joins TRBV7-7 to TRBJ2-5; possibly TRBD2 for D (6 bases). The CDR3 loop spans 14 amino acids. Trimming took 5 bases from V and 5 from J, leaving 15 bases between them. Germline V CDR1 and CDR2: SSHAT, FNYEAQ (reference sequence). In nucleotides, the CDR3 is TGTGCCAGCAGCCCCGGAGGGCGGTTTGAGACCCAGTACTTC. Translating it yields CASSPGGRFETQYF.

In its sample, this clonotype was seen many times. The V call is TRBV6-1, the J call TRBJ2-2, with TRBD1 as a possible D gene (6 bases). Trimming shortened V by 8 bases and J by 0 bases, and 13 bases separated the two germline ends. The CDR3 spans 15 residues. Germline assignment: CDR1 MNHNS and CDR2 SASEGT. The CDR3 nucleotides read TGTGCCAGCTGTCGTCCAGGGGCGAACACCGGGGAGCTGTTTTTT. Protein product: CASCRPGANTGELFF.

This clonotype was seen repeatedly, ten times or more. The chain links TRBV7-2 to TRBJ1-5; D is perhaps TRBD1 (6 bases). Germline V gene lookup returns CDR1 SGHTA and CDR2 FQGNSA. The V gene lost 1 base and the J gene lost 3 bases, with 13 bases spanning the gap. The CDR3 sequence is 16 residues long. This CDR3 is CASSLEGRGYNQPQHF. The CDR3 bases are TGTGCCAGCAGCTTAGAAGGCAGGGGATACAATCAGCCCCAGCATTTT.

This clonotype was counted at least ten times. The rearrangement joins TRBV12-3 or TRBV12-4 to TRBJ1-2; D remains unclear. The CDR3 loop spans 11 amino acids. Trimming took 3 bases from V and 8 from J, leaving 7 bases between them. CDR3 sequence: CASSFGAGYTF. CDR3 DNA sequence: TGTGCCAGCAGTTTCGGTGCGGGCTACACCTTC.

This clonotype occurred many times. V usage is TRBV7-2 and J usage is TRBJ2-1, with D maybe TRBD2 (7 bases). Germline V gene data show CDR1 as SGHTA and CDR2 as FQGNSA. CDR3 length equals 15 residues. The germline V and J ends were trimmed by 3 bases and 7 bases, with 16 bases remaining between them. The CDR3 bases are TGTGCCAGCAGCTTGGGGGGGGGGGGCCTAAATGAGCAGTTCTTC. Amino acid sequence: CASSLGGGGLNEQFF.

At least ten counts were recorded for this clonotype. The V call is TRBV28, the J call TRBJ1-5, with a possible D match to TRBD1 (5 bases). The germline V gene has CDR1 MDHEN and CDR2 SYDVKM. With 6 bases removed from V and 4 bases from J, the gap between germline ends came to 16 bases. The CDR3 loop spans 15 amino acids. This CDR3 is CASRSAGTENQPQHF. The CDR3 DNA follows: TGTGCCAGCAGATCAGCCGGGACCGAAAATCAGCCCCAGCATTTT.

The genes are TRBV7-2 and TRBJ2-2; perhaps TRBD2 as D (6 bases). CDR1 is SGHTA, CDR2 FQGNSA, per germline. The CDR3 totals 15 residues. The V end lost 5 bases, the J end lost 8 bases, and 18 bases lay between the germline ends. This CDR3 reads CASSPPGTLGGELFF. For the CDR3, the DNA is TGTGCCAGCAGCCCCCCCGGGACTCTGGGAGGGGAGCTGTTTTTT.